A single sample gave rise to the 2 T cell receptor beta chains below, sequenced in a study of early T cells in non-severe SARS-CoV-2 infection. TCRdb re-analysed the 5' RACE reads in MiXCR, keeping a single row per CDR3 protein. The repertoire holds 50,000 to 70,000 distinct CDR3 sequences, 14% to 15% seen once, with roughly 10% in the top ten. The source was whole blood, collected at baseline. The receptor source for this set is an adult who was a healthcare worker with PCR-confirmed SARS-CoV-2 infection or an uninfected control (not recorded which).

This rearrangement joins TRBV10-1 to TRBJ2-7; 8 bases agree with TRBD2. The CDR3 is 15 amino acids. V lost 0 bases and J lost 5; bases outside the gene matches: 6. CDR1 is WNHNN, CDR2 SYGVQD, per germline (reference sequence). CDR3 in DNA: TGCGCCAGCAGTGAGTCGACGGGGGGGCGGAACGAGCAGTACTTC. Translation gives CASSESTGGRNEQYF.

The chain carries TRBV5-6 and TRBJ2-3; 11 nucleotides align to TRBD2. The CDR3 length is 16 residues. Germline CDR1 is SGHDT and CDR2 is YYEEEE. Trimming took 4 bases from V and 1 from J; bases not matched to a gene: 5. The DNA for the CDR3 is TGTGCCAGCAGCACCCTGGGACTAGCGGGCACAGATACGCAGTATTTT. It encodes CASSTLGLAGTDTQYF.